This TCR beta chain was identified during a study of T cell repertoires in cytomegalovirus infection (dated by TCRdb to between 2018 and 2021). The study in broad terms: Alongside well-studied HLA-B-restricted epitopes, the peptide stimulations were aimed at recently identified HLA-C-restricted CMV epitopes, whose presentation resists viral immunomodulation. Donor HLA type was relevant to the analysis, because carriage of CMV infection together with the matching HLA type was indicated by public TCR beta signatures. Paper-wide results and their limitations: Carriers of CMV infection plus the relevant HLA type were discriminated by the cumulative frequency of public TCR beta family members in the study cohort and in an independent approximately 400-donor cohort. The ex vivo response was dominated by HLA-C-restricted CMV-specific TCR beta clonotypes, and the single most frequent clonotype in two of eight donors was supplied by these HLA-C-restricted clonotypes.

The treatment or condition label, read with the paper, signifies: in vitro stimulation with specific CMV peptide epitopes to enrich CMV-specific T cells. Sequencing relied on an Illumina HiSeq 1500. TCRdb trimmed public reads at Q25 via fastp, called clones via MiXCR and kept in-frame beta chains. Each entry is one CDR3 protein sequence, shown with its most common DNA and genes. This sample gives hundreds of thousands of distinct CDR3 sequences in total; around a third of them show up just once. Roughly 18% of the sample belongs to the ten largest clones. Concerning this clonotype: The clone's antigen remains unknown. Nothing much larger sits one base from this clone, and base qualities are not available.

Its CDR3 holds 14 amino acids, cysteine through phenylalanine. Only the CDR3 part of the read is kept: 42 bases, read in frame from the first base. V loses 4 bases of germline sequence and J loses 3 bases, and the interval between the two ends is 11 bases. The chain is encoded by TRBV12-3 or TRBV12-4 joined to TRBJ2-3, with a tentative D call of TRBD1 or TRBD2, each matching 5 bases. The sequences come from cultured PBMCs, collected from culture after CMV antigen stimulation. The clonotype was recovered from a human donor in good health (CMV status not recorded). Some clones in this sample may be carry-over from other donors' samples. The CDR3 is CASSWGRETDTQYF. The nucleotide sequence reads TGTGCCAGCAGTTGGGGCAGGGAGACAGATACGCAGTATTTT.